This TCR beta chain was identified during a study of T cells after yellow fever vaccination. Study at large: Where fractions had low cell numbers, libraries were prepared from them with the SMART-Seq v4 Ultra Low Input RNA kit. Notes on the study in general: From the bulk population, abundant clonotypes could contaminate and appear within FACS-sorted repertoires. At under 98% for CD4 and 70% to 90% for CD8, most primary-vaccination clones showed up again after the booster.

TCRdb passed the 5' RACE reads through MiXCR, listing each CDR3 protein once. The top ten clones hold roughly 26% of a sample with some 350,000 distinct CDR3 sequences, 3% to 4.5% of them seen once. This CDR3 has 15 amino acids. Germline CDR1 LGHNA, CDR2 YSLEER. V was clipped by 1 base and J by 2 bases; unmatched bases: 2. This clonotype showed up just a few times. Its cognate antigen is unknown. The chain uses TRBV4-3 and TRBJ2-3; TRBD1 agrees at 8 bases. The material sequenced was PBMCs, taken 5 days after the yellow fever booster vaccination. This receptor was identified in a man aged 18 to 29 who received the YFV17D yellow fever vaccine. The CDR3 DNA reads TGCGCCAGCAGCCAAGGACAGGGGCACACAGATACGCAGTATTTT. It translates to CASSQGQGHTDTQYF.